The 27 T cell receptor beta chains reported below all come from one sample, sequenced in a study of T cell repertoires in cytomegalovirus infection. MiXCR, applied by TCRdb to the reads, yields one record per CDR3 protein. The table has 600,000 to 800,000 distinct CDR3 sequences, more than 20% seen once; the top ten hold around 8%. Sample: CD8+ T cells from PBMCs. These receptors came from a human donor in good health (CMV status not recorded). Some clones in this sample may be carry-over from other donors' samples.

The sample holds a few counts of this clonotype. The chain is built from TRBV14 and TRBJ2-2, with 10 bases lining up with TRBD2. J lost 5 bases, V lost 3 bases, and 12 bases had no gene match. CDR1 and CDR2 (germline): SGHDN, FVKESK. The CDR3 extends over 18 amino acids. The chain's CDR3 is CASSHRTTSGVRTGELFF. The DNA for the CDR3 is TGTGCCAGCAGCCACCGAACTACTAGCGGGGTTCGGACCGGGGAGCTGTTTTTT.

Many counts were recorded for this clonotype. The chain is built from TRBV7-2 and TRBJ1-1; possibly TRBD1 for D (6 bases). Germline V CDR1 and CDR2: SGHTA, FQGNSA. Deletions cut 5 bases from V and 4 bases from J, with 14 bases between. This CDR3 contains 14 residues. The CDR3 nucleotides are TGTGCCAGCAGCATACCCAGGGGACGCACTGAAGCTTTCTTT. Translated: CASSIPRGRTEAFF.

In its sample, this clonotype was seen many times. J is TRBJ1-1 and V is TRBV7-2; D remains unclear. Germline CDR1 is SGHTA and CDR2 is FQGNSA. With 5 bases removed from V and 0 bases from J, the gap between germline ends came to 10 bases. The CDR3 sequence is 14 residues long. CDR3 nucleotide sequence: TGTGCCAGCAGCACAACAGTACTGAACACTGAAGCTTTCTTT. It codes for CASSTTVLNTEAFF.

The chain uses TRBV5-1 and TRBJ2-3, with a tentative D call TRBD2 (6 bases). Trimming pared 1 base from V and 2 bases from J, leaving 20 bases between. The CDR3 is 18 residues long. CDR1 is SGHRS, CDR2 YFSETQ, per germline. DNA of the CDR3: TGCGCCAGCAGCTTGTCCCCCGAGGGCGGAGGGGTCACAGATACGCAGTATTTT. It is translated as CASSLSPEGGGVTDTQYF.

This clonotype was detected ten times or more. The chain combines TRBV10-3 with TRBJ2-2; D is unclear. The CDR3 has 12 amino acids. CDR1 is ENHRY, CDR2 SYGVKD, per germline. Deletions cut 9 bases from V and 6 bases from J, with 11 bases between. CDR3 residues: CAIQTKSGELFF. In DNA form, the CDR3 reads TGTGCCATTCAAACCAAGTCCGGGGAGCTGTTTTTT.

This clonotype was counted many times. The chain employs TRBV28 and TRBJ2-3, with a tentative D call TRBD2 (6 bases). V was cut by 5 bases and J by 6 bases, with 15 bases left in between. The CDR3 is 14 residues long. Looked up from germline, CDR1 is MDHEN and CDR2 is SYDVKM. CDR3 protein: CASSRLLAGDTQYF. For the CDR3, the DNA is TGTGCCAGCAGTCGTTTACTAGCAGGGGATACGCAGTATTTT.

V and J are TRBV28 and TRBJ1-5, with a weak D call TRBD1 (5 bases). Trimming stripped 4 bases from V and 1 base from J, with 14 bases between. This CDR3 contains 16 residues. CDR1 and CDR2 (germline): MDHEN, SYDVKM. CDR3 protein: CASSSPGGGSNQPQHF. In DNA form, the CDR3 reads TGTGCCAGCAGTTCCCCCGGCGGGGGGAGCAATCAGCCCCAGCATTTT.

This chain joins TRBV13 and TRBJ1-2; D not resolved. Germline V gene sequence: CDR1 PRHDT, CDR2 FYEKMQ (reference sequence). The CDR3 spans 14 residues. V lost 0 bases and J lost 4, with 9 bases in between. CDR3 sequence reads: CASSLGQGLYGYTF. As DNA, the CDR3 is TGTGCCAGCAGCTTAGGCCAAGGACTCTATGGCTACACCTTC.

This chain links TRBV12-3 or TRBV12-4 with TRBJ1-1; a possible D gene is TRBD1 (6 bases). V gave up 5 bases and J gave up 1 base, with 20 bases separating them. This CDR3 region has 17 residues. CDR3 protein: CASSVPTAGETNTEAFF. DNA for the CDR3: TGTGCCAGCAGTGTCCCTACGGCAGGGGAGACGAACACTGAAGCTTTCTTT.

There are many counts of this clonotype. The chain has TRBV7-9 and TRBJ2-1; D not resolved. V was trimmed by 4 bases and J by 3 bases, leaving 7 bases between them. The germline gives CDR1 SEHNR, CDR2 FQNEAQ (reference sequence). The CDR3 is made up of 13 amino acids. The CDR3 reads CASSSLLYNEQFF. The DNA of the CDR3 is TGTGCCAGCAGCTCCCTCCTCTACAATGAGCAGTTCTTC.

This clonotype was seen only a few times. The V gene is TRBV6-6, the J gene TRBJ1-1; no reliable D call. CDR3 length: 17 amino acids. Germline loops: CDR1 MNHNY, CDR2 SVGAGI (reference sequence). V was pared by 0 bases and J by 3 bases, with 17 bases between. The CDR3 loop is CASSYSWQVEGYTEAFF. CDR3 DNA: TGTGCCAGCAGTTACTCTTGGCAGGTCGAAGGGTACACTGAAGCTTTCTTT.

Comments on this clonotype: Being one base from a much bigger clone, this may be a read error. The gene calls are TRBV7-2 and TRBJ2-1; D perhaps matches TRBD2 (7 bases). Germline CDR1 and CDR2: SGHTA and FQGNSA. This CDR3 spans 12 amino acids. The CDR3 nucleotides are TGTGCCAACAGCTTAGGGGGGGGACCCCGTCACTTC. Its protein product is CANSLGGGPRHF.

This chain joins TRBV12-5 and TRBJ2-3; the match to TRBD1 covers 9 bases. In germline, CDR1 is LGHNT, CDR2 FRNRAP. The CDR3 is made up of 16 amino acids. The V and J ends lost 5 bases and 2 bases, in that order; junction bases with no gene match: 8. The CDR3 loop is CASGTAGTGSTDTQYF. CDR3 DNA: TGTGCTAGTGGTACCGCCGGGACAGGGTCCACAGATACGCAGTATTTT.

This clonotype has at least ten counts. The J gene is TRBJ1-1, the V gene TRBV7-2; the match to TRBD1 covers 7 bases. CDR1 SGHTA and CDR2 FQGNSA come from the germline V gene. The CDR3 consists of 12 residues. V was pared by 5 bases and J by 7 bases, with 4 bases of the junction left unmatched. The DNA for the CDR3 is TGTGCCAGCAGCGTCACAGGGGTTGAAGCTTTCTTT. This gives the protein CASSVTGVEAFF.

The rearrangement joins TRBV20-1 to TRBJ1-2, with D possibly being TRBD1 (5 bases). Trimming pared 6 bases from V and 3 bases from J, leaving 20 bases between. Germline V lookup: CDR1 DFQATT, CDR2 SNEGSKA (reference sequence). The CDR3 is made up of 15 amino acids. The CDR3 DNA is TGCAGTGCCAAAAGGGAGGCGTGGGGCGACTATGGCTACACCTTC. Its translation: CSAKREAWGDYGYTF.

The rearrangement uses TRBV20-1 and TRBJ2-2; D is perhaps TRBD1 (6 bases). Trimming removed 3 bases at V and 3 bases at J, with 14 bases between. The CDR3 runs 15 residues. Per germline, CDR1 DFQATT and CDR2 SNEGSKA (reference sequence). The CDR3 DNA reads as TGCAGTGCTAGGCCCAGGGGCTACCACACCGGGGAGCTGTTTTTT. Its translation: CSARPRGYHTGELFF.

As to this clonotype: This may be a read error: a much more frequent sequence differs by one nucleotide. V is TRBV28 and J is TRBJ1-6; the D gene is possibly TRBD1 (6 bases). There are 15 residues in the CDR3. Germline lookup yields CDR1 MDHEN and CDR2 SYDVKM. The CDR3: CASSLPTGGNPPLHF. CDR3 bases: TGTGCCAGCAGTTTACCGACAGGTGGTAATCCACCCCTCCACTTT.

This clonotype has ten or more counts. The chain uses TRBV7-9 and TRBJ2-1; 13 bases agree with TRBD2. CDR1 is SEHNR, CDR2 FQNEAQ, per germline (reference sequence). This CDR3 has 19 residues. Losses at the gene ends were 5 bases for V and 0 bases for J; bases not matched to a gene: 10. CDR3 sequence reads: CASSTLTSGGSYSYNEQFF. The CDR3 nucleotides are TGTGCCAGCAGCACGCTGACTAGCGGGGGGTCTTACTCCTACAATGAGCAGTTCTTC.

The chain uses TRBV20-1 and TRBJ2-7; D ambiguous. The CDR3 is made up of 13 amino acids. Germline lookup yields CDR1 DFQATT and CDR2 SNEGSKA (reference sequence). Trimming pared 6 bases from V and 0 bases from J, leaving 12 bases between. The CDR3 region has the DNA TGCAGTGCCAGAAGCGTTATCTCCTACGAGCAGTACTTC. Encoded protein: CSARSVISYEQYF.

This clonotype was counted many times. The CDR3 bases are TGTGCCAGCAGCTTAGTAGGGGGGGCAGGGTCAAACACTGAAGCTTTCTTT. As protein: CASSLVGGAGSNTEAFF. The chain links TRBV7-8 to TRBJ1-1; tentative D call: TRBD1 (6 bases). Germline V gives CDR1 SGHVS, CDR2 FQNEAQ. V dropped 1 base and J dropped 2 bases, with 17 bases sitting between them. There are 17 residues in the CDR3. The variable domain in full, with the rest retrieved from reference TRBV7-8 and TRBJ1-1, is GAGVSQSPRYKVAKRGQDVALRCDPISGHVSLFWYQQALGQGPEFLTYFQNEAQLDKSGLPSDRFFAERPEGSVSTLKIQRTQQEDSAVYLCASSLVGGAGSNTEAFFGQGTRLTVV.

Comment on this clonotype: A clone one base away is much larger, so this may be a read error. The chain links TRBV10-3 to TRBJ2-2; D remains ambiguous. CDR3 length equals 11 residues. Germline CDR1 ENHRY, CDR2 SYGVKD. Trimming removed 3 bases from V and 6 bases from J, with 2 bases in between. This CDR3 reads CAISDSGELFF. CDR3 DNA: TGTGCCATCAGTGATTCCGGGGAGCTGTTTTTT.

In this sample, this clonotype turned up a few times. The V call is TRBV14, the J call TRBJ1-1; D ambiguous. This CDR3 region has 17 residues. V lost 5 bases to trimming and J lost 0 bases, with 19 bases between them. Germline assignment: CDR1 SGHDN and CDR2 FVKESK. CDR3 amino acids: CASSFKTDSRMNTEAFF. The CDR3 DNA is TGTGCCAGCAGCTTTAAGACCGACTCCCGCATGAACACTGAAGCTTTCTTT.

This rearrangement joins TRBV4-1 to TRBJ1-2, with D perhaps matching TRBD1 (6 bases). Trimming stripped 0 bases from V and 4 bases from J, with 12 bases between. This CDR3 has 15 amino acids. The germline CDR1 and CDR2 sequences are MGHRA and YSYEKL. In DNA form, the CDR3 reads TGCGCCAGCAGCCAAGATGTTGGGACATCCTATGGCTACACCTTC. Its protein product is CASSQDVGTSYGYTF.

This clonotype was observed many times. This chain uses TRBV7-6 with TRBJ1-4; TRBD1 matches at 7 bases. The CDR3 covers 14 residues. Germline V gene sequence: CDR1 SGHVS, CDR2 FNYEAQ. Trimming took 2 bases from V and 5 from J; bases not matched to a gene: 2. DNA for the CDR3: TGTGCCAGCAGCTTACGAGGGGGCAATGAAAAACTGTTTTTT. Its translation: CASSLRGGNEKLFF.

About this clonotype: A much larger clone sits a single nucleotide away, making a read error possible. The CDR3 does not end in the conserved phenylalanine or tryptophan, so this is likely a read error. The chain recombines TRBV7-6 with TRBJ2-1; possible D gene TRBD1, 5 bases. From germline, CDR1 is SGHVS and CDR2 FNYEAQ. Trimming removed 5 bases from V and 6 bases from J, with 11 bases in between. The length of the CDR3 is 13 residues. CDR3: CASSRNRGNEQFS. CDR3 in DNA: TGTGCCAGCAGCCGTAATAGGGGCAATGAGCAGTTCTCC.

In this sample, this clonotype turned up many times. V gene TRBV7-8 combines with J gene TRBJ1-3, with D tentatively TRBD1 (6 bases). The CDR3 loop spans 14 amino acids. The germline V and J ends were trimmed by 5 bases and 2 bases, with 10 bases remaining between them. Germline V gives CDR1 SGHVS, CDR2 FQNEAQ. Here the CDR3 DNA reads TGTGCCAGCAGCCGGAGGGGGACTGGAAACACCATATATTTT. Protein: CASSRRGTGNTIYF.

The CDR3 reads CASSFNPGANTEAFF. The CDR3 DNA reads as TGTGCCAGCAGCTTCAACCCAGGGGCGAACACTGAAGCTTTCTTT. This sequence joins TRBV13 and TRBJ1-1, with a possible D match to TRBD1 (6 bases). Germline values: CDR1 PRHDT, CDR2 FYEKMQ (reference sequence). CDR3 length: 15 residues. Deletions cut 3 bases from V and 1 base from J, with 12 bases between.